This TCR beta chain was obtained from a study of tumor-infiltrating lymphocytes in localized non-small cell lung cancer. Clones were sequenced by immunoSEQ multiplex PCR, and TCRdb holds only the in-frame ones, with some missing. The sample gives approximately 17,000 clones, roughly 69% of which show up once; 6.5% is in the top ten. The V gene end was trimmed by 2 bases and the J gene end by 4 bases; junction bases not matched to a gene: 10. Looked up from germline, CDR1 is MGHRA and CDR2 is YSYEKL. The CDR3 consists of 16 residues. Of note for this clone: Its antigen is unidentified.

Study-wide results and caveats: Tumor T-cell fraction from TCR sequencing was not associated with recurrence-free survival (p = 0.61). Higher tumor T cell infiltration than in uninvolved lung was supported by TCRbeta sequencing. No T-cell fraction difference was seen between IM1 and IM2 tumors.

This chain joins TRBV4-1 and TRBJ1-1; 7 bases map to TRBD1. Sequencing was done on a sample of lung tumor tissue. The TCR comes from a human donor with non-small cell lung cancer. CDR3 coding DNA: TGCGCCAGCAGCCAATCCCCCGACAGGGCGGTCACTGAAGCTTTCTTT. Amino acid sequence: CASSQSPDRAVTEAFF.